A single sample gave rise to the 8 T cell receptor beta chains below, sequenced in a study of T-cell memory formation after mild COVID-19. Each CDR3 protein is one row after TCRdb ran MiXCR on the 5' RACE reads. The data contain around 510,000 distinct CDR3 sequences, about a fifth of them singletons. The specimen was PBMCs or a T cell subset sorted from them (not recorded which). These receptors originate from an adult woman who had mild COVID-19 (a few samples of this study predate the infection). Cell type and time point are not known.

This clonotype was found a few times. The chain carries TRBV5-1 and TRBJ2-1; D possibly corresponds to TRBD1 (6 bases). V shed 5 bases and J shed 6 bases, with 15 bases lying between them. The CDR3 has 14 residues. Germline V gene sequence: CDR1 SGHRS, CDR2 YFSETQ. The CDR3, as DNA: TGCGCCAGCAGGCAGACAGGTGGACTCAATGAGCAGTTCTTC. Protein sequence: CASRQTGGLNEQFF. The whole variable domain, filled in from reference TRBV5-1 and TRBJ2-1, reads KAGVTQTPRYLIKTRGQQVTLSCSPISGHRSVSWYQQTPGQGLQFLFEYFSETQRNKGNFPGRFSGRQFSNSRSEMNVSTLELGDSALYLCASRQTGGLNEQFFGPGTRLTVL.

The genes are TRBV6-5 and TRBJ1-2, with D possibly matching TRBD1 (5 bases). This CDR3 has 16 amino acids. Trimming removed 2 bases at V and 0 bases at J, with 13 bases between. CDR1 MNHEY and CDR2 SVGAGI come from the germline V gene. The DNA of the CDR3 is TGTGCCAGCAGTTACGGAACAGGAAATACTAACTATGGCTACACCTTC. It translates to CASSYGTGNTNYGYTF.

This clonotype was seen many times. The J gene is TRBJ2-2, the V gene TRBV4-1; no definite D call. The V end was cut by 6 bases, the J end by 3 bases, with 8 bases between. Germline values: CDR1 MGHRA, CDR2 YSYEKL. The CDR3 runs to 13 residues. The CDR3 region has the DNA TGCGCCAGCAGAACGCGTCACACCGGGGAGCTGTTTTTT. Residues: CASRTRHTGELFF.

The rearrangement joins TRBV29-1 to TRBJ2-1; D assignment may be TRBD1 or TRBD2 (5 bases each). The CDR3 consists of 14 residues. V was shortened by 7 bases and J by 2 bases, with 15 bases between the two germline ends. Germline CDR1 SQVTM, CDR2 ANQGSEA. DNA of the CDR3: TGCAGCGCCGTGACAGTGGAGGCCTACAATGAGCAGTTCTTC. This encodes CSAVTVEAYNEQFF.

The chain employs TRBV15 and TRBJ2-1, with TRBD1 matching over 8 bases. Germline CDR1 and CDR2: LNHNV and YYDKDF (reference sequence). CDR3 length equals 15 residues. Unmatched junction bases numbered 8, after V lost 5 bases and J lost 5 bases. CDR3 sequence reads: CATSGWYRGNNEQFF. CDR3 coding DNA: TGTGCCACCAGCGGTTGGTACAGGGGGAACAATGAGCAGTTCTTC.

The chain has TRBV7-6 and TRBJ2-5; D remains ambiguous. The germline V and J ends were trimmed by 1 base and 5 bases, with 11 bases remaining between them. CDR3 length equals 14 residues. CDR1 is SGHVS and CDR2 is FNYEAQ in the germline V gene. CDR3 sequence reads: CASSLVYLGETQYF. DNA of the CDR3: TGTGCCAGCAGCTTAGTTTACCTAGGCGAGACCCAGTACTTC.

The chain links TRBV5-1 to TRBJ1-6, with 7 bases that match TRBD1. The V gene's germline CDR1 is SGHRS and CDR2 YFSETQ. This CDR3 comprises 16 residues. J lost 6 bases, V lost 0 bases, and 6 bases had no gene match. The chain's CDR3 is CASSLDQGEFNSPLHF. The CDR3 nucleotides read TGCGCCAGCAGCTTGGACCAGGGGGAATTTAATTCACCCCTCCACTTT. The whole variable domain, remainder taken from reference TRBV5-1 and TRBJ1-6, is KAGVTQTPRYLIKTRGQQVTLSCSPISGHRSVSWYQQTPGQGLQFLFEYFSETQRNKGNFPGRFSGRQFSNSRSEMNVSTLELGDSALYLCASSLDQGEFNSPLHFGNGTRLTVT.

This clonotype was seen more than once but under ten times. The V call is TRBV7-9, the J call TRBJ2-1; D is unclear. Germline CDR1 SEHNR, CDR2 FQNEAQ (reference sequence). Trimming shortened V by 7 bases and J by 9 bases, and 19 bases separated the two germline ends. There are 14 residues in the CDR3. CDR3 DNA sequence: TGTGCCAGCATCCCAAAAGGGCGCCCAATTGAGCAGTTCTTC. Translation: CASIPKGRPIEQFF.